These T cell receptor beta chains were read from a single sample in a study of control samples from healthy donors and cancer patients. Only in-frame clones appear in the TCRdb table, and some are missing; sequencing was by immunoSEQ multiplex PCR. Of around 190,000 clones listed, just over 90% are singletons. The sample was blood. These receptors came from a young man in good health. CDR3s include the opening cysteine and the closing phenylalanine or tryptophan. The D gene is left open where the match is weak. Some rows mark clone size as missing; the rest say once, few, many or name a class of expanded clone.

j_call | v_call | clone_size | d_call | cdr3_aa | cdr3_nt
TRBJ1-1 | TRBV19 | - | TRBD1 | CATSWGQFEAFF | TGTGCCACCTCTTGGGGACAGTTTGAAGCTTTCTTT
TRBJ2-3 | TRBV18 | - | - | CASSPPARGWATQYF | TGTGCCAGCTCACCACCTGCTCGGGGTTGGGCTACGCAGTATTTT
TRBJ1-2 | TRBV5-6 | - | TRBD1 | CASSLAGGAYGYTF | TGTGCCAGCAGCTTGGCAGGGGGGGCCTATGGCTACACCTTC
TRBJ2-7 | TRBV5-4 | - | TRBD1 | CASSSGTAPEQYF | TGTGCCAGCAGCTCTGGGACAGCTCCCGAGCAGTACTTC
TRBJ2-7 | TRBV4-1 | - | TRBD1 | CASSQDGTGPLF | TGCGCCAGCAGCCAGGACGGGACAGGGCCCCTTTTC
TRBJ2-2 | TRBV9 | - | - | CASSVWAGELFF | TGTGCCAGCAGCGTTTGGGCCGGGGAGCTGTTTTTT
TRBJ1-4 | TRBV7-9 | - | - | CASSLYRAGNEKLFF | TGTGCCAGCAGCTTATACAGGGCTGGTAATGAAAAACTGTTTTTT
TRBJ2-3 | TRBV30 | - | - | CAWSPRWAGHTDTQYF | TGTGCCTGGAGTCCACGCTGGGCAGGGCACACAGATACGCAGTATTTT
TRBJ2-3 | TRBV18 | once | TRBD2 | CASSPFELAGALPQYF | TGTGCCAGCTCACCATTCGAGTTAGCGGGAGCACTTCCGCAGTATTTT
TRBJ2-7 | TRBV6-6 | - | TRBD1 | CASRLRDRYYEQYF | TGTGCCAGCAGACTGAGGGACAGATACTACGAGCAGTACTTC
TRBJ2-5 | TRBV27 | - | TRBD1 | CASSPRTGKDWETQYF | TGTGCCAGCAGTCCCAGGACAGGAAAAGATTGGGAGACCCAGTACTTC
TRBJ2-7 | TRBV7-9 | once | - | CASSPDFYEQYF | TGTGCCAGCAGCCCGGATTTCTACGAGCAGTACTTC
TRBJ2-7 | TRBV10-3 | - | TRBD1 | CAIRSTTGKSTYEQYF | TGTGCCATCAGGTCGACGACAGGGAAATCAACCTACGAGCAGTACTTC
TRBJ1-2 | TRBV4-3 | - | - | CASSQDSRLLYGYTF | TGCGCCAGCAGCCAGGACAGTAGGCTCCTCTATGGCTACACCTTC
TRBJ1-1 | TRBV4-1 | - | - | CASSQDVEGVAFF | TGCGCCAGCAGCCAAGATGTTGAGGGCGTAGCTTTCTTT
TRBJ1-4 | TRBV20-1 | - | - | CSASRRGHTTNEKLFF | TGCAGTGCTAGTCGCAGGGGACATACAACTAATGAAAAACTGTTTTTT
TRBJ2-7 | TRBV23-1 | - | - | CASSLPYRGSSYEQYF | TGCGCCAGCAGTCTGCCTTATCGGGGGAGCTCCTACGAGCAGTACTTC
TRBJ1-1 | TRBV10-1 | few | - | CASRSGSPNTEAFF | TGCGCCAGCAGGTCCGGGTCTCCGAACACTGAAGCTTTCTTT
TRBJ2-3 | TRBV5-1 | - | TRBD2 | CASSSGLAGLDTQYF | TGCGCCAGCAGCTCCGGACTAGCGGGACTAGATACGCAGTATTTT
TRBJ2-5 | TRBV7-9 | - | - | CASSVTRMEEAQYF | TGTGCCAGCAGCGTTACAAGGATGGAAGAGGCCCAGTACTTC
TRBJ1-2 | TRBV19 | - | - | CASSIGGIHGYTF | TGTGCCAGTAGTATTGGGGGTATCCATGGCTACACCTTC
TRBJ1-1 | TRBV2 | - | TRBD1 | CASDRGGTEAFF | TGTGCCAGTGACAGGGGTGGAACTGAAGCTTTCTTT
TRBJ2-3 | TRBV29-1 | - | - | CSGYGHINTDTQYF | TGCAGCGGGTACGGACACATTAACACAGATACGCAGTATTTT
TRBJ1-1 | TRBV19 | - | - | CASSPQLGREAGTEAFF | TGTGCCAGTAGTCCACAATTGGGCAGGGAGGCAGGAACTGAAGCTTTCTTT
TRBJ2-3 | TRBV7-2 | - | TRBD2 | CASSLPLAGSTDTQYF | TGTGCCAGCAGCCTCCCGCTAGCGGGGAGCACAGATACGCAGTATTTT